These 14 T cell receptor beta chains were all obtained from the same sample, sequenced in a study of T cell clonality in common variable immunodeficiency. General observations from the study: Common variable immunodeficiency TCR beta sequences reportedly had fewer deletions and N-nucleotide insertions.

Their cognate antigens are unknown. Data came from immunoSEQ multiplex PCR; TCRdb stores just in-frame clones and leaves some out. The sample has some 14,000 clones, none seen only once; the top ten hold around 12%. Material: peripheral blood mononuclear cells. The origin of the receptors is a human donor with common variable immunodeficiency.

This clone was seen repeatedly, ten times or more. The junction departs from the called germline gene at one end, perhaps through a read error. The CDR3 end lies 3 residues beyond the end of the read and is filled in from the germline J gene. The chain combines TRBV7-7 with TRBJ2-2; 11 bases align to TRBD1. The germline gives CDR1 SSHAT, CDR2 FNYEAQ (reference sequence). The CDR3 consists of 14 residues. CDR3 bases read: TGTGCTAGCAGCCTGGGACAGGGGGCCGGGGAG. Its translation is CASSLGQGAGE. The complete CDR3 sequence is CASSLGQGAGELFF. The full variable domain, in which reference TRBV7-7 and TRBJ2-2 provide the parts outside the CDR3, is GAGVSQSPRYKVTKRGQDVTLRCDPISSHATLYWYQQALGQGPEFLTYFNYEAQPDKSGLPSDRFSAERPEGSISTLTIQRTEQRDSAMYRCASSLGQGAGELFFGEGSRLTVL.

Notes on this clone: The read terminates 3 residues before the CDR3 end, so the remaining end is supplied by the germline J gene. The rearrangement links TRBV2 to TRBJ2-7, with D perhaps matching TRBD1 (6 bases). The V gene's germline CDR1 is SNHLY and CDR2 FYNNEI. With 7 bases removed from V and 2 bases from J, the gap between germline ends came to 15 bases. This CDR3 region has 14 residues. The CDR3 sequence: CASTLTGLAYEQYF. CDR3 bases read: TGTGCCAGCACCCTTACAGGGTTAGCCTACGAG.

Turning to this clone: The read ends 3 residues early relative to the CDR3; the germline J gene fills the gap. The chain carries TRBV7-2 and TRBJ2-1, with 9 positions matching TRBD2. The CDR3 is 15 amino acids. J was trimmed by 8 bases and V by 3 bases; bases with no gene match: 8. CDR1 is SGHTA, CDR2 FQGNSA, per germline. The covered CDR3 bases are TGTGCCAGCAGCTTCGTAGCGGGAGAAACCCATGAG. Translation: CASSFVAGETHE. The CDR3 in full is CASSFVAGETHEQFF.

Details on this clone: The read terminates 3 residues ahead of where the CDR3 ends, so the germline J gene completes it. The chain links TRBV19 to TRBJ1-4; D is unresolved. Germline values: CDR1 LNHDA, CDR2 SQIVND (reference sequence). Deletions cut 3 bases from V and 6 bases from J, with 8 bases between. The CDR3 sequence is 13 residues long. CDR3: CASSIEADEKLFF. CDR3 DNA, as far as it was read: TGTGCCAGTAGTATCGAGGCAGATGAAAAA.

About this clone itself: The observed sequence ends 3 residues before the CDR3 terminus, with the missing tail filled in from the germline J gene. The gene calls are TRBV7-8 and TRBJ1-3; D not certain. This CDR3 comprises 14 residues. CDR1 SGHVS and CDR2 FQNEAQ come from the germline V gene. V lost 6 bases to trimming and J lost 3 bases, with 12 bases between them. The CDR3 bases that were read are TGTGCCAGCAGTTTTAATCCTCGTGGAAACACC. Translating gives CASSFNPRGNT. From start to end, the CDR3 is CASSFNPRGNTIYF.

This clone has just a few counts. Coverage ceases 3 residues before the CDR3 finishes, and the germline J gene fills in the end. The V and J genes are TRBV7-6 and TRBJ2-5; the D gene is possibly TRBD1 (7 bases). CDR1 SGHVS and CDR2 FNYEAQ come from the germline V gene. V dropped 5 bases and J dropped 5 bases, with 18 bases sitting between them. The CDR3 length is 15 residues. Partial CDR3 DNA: TGTGCCAGCAGCCAAATGAGACAGGGAGGCGAGACC. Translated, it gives CASSQMRQGGET. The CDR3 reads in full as CASSQMRQGGETQYF.

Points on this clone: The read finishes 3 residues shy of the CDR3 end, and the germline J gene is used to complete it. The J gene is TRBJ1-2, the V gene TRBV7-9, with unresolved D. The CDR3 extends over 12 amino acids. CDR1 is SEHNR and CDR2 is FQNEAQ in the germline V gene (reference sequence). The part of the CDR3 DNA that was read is TGTGCCAGCAGCTTAAACGGAGGGGGC. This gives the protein CASSLNGGG. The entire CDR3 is CASSLNGGGYTF.

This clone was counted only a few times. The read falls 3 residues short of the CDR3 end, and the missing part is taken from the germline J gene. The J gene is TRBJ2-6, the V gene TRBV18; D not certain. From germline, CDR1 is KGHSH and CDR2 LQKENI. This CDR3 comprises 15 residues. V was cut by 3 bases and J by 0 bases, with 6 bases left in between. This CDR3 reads CASSPQSSGANVLTF. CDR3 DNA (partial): TGTGCCAGCTCACCCCAGAGCTCTGGGGCCAACGTC.

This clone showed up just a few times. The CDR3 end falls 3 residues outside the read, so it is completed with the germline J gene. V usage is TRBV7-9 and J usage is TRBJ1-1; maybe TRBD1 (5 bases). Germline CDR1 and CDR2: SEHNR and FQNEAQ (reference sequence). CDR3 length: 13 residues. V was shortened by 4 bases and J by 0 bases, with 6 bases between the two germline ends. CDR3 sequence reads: CASSSQVNTEAFF. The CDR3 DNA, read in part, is TGTGCCAGCAGCTCACAGGTGAACACTGAA.

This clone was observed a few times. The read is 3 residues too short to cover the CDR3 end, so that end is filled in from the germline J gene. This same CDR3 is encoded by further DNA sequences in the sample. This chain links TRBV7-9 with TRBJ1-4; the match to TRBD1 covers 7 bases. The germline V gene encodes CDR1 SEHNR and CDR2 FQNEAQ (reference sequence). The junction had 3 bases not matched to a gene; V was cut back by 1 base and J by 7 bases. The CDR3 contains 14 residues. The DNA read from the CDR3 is TGTGCCAGCAGCTTAGGACAGGGAGGTGAAAAA. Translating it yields CASSLGQGGEK. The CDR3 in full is CASSLGQGGEKLFF. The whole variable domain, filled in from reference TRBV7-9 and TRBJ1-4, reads DTGVSQNPRHKITKRGQNVTFRCDPISEHNRLYWYRQTLGQGPEFLTYFQNEAQLEKSRLLSDRFSAERPKGSFSTLEIQRTEQGDSAMYLCASSLGQGGEKLFFGSGTQLSVL.

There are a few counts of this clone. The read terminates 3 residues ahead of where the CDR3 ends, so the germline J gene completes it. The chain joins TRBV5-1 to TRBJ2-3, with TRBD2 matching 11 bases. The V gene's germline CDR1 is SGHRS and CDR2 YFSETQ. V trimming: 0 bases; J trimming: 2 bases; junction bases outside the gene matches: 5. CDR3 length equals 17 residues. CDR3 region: CASSLAQLAGATDTQYF. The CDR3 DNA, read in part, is TGCGCCAGCAGCTTGGCCCAACTAGCGGGAGCCACAGATACG.

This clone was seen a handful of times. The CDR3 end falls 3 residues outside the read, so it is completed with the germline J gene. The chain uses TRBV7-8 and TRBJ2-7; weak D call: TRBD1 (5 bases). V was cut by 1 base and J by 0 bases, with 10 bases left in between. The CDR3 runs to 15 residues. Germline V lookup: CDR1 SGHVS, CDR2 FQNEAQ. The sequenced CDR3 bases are TGTGCCAGCAGCTTAGATGGACACAACTCCTACGAG. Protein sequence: CASSLDGHNSYE. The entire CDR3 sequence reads CASSLDGHNSYEQYF.

CDR3 bases read: TGTGCCAGCTCGGGGGACAGGATATCGGGAACTGAA. This encodes CASSGDRISGTE. The full CDR3 protein is CASSGDRISGTEAFF. This rearrangement joins TRBV18 to TRBJ1-1; TRBD1 agrees at 8 bases. Read data end 3 residues before the CDR3 end; the end is taken from the germline J gene. CDR1 KGHSH and CDR2 LQKENI come from the germline V gene. This CDR3 comprises 15 residues. Trimming at V came to 6 bases and at J to 5 bases, leaving 11 bases not matched to a gene.

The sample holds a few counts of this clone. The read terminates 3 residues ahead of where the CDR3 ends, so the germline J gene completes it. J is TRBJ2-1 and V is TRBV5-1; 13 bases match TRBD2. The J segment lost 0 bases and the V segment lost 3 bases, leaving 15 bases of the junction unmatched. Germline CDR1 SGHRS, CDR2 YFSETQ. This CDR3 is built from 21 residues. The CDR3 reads CASSCRDPGLAGTCSYNEQFF. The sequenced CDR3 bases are TGCGCCAGCAGCTGTCGGGACCCGGGACTAGCGGGAACATGCTCCTACAATGAG.